Following are 20 T cell receptor beta chains from one sample sequenced in a study of blood T cell repertoires in COVID-19. Method: immunoSEQ multiplex PCR; TCRdb's copy keeps in-frame clones and lacks some. The table includes about 180,000 clones, 85% to 90% detected once. The source material was peripheral blood. The receptors were gathered from a woman aged 25 to 39 with active or convalescent COVID-19.

This clone was observed once. The chain links TRBV24-1 to TRBJ2-7; 9 bases are shared with TRBD2. The trim removed 3 bases at V and 4 bases at J, leaving 18 bases unmatched. Germline V gene sequence: CDR1 KGHDR, CDR2 SFDVKD. The CDR3 is 19 amino acids. The CDR3 DNA is TGTGCCACCAGTGATCACTGGACTAGCGAGCCGAATTCGACATACGAGCAGTACTTC. Translation: CATSDHWTSEPNSTYEQYF.

The chain carries TRBV6-5 and TRBJ1-4; D perhaps matches TRBD1 (5 bases). Trimming removed 7 bases from V and 3 bases from J, with 12 bases in between. Germline V gene lookup returns CDR1 MNHEY and CDR2 SVGAGI. The CDR3 spans 14 residues. This CDR3 is CASTGGASNEKLFF. The CDR3 region has the DNA TGTGCCAGCACCGGAGGGGCGTCTAATGAAAAACTGTTTTTT.

The V gene is TRBV7-9, the J gene TRBJ1-5; no clear D. The germline gives CDR1 SEHNR, CDR2 FQNEAQ (reference sequence). The CDR3 length is 13 residues. Trimming pared 3 bases from V and 4 bases from J, leaving 7 bases between. The CDR3: CASSFPGNQPQHF. The CDR3 nucleotides are TGTGCCAGCAGCTTTCCGGGGAATCAGCCCCAGCATTTT.

In DNA form, the CDR3 reads TGTGCCAGCAGTTCAGACCGGGACAGTACTTACGAGCAGTACTTC. This codes for CASSSDRDSTYEQYF. J is TRBJ2-7 and V is TRBV7-6; 7 bases line up with TRBD1. CDR3 length: 15 amino acids. V shed 6 bases, J shed 4 bases, and the junction held 12 bases outside the gene matches. CDR1 SGHVS and CDR2 FNYEAQ come from the germline V gene.

The chain recombines TRBV5-1 with TRBJ1-2; D not resolved. With 1 base removed from V and 2 bases from J, the gap between germline ends came to 9 bases. The CDR3 runs 14 residues. Germline CDR1 reads SGHRS; CDR2 reads YFSETQ. The CDR3: CASSLNPVNYGYTF. The CDR3 nucleotides read TGCGCCAGCAGCTTGAATCCGGTCAACTATGGCTACACCTTC.

The rearrangement joins TRBV30 to TRBJ1-5, with D maybe TRBD1 (5 bases). The germline V gene encodes CDR1 GTSNPN and CDR2 SVGIG (reference sequence). With 3 bases removed from V and 5 bases from J, the gap between germline ends came to 17 bases. This CDR3 comprises 15 residues. CDR3 amino acids: CAWSGGRAGDQPQHF. CDR3 DNA sequence: TGTGCCTGGAGCGGGGGGAGGGCTGGCGATCAGCCCCAGCATTTT.

The chain employs TRBV6-1 and TRBJ1-5, with 9 bases identical to TRBD1. Losses at the gene ends were 2 bases for V and 2 bases for J; bases not matched to a gene: 4. Germline V gene lookup returns CDR1 MNHNS and CDR2 SASEGT. The CDR3 has 16 amino acids. CDR3 loop: CASSERDRAGNQPQHF. CDR3 bases: TGTGCCAGCAGTGAAAGGGACAGGGCTGGCAATCAGCCCCAGCATTTT.

The chain employs TRBV12-3 or TRBV12-4 and TRBJ2-7; weak D call: TRBD1 (6 bases). V dropped 7 bases and J dropped 6 bases, with 16 bases sitting between them. This CDR3 region has 13 residues. The chain's CDR3 is CASTFRGLVEQYF. In nucleotides, the CDR3 is TGTGCCAGCACCTTTAGGGGGTTAGTCGAGCAGTACTTC.

This clone was recorded only once. J is TRBJ1-1 and V is TRBV28; D possibly corresponds to TRBD1 (5 bases). V was pared by 6 bases and J by 1 base, with 12 bases between. CDR1 is MDHEN, CDR2 SYDVKM, per germline. The CDR3 covers 14 residues. The CDR3 loop reads CASSSAGSNTEAFF. In nucleotides, the CDR3 is TGTGCCAGCAGCTCCGCAGGGTCGAACACTGAAGCTTTCTTT. Supplemented by reference TRBV28 and TRBJ1-1, the full variable domain reads DVKVTQSSRYLVKRTGEKVFLECVQDMDHENMFWYRQDPGLGLRLIYFSYDVKMKEKGDIPEGYSVSREKKERFSLILESASTNQTSMYLCASSSAGSNTEAFFGQGTRLTVV.

The gene calls are TRBV19 and TRBJ2-7; 8 bases line up with TRBD1. With V trimmed by 6 bases and J by 3 bases, 7 bases remained unmatched. The germline gives CDR1 LNHDA, CDR2 SQIVND (reference sequence). The CDR3 spans 14 residues. The CDR3 sequence is CASRPRGPIYEQYF. CDR3 coding DNA: TGTGCCAGTAGGCCCAGGGGGCCAATCTACGAGCAGTACTTC. Filled out from reference TRBV19 and TRBJ2-7, the complete variable domain reads DGGITQSPKYLFRKEGQNVTLSCEQNLNHDAMYWYRQDPGQGLRLIYYSQIVNDFQKGDIAEGYSVSREKKESFPLTVTSAQKNPTAFYLCASRPRGPIYEQYFGPGTRLTVT.

As regards this clone: The junction and the germline gene differ at one end; a read error may be behind it. The J gene is TRBJ1-2, the V gene TRBV3-1 (or the pseudogene TRBV3-2), with TRBD1 as a possible D gene (5 bases). The CDR3 loop spans 15 amino acids. CDR1 and CDR2 from the germline V gene are LGHDT and YNNKEL (reference sequence). The CDR3 loop is CASSQGEARGNGYTF. DNA for the CDR3: TGTGCCAGCAGCCAAGGGGAGGCTCGGGGGAATGGCTACACTTTC.

The chain joins TRBV25-1 to TRBJ1-1; a weak D match, TRBD1 (5 bases). Trimming left V 4 bases short and J 0 bases short, with 18 bases between. The CDR3 contains 17 residues. From germline, CDR1 is MGHDK and CDR2 SYGVNS. CDR3 sequence (DNA): TGTGCCAGCAGTGCCTCATGGGGGGAACTAATGAACACTGAAGCTTTCTTT. Protein product: CASSASWGELMNTEAFF.

This clone was observed a handful of times. The chain recombines TRBV4-1 with TRBJ1-4; D remains ambiguous. The CDR3 extends over 15 amino acids. Germline CDR1 reads MGHRA; CDR2 reads YSYEKL. The V end lost 2 bases, the J end lost 10 bases, and 17 bases lay between the germline ends. CDR3: CASSQTQTSVSKLFF. In DNA form, the CDR3 reads TGCGCCAGCAGCCAAACGCAGACATCGGTGTCAAAACTGTTTTTT.

The rearrangement uses TRBV6-5 and TRBJ2-3; 9 bases match TRBD2. Germline CDR1 MNHEY, CDR2 SVGAGI. V lost 5 bases to trimming and J lost 3 bases; unmatched junction nucleotides: 6. The CDR3 contains 15 residues. This CDR3 reads CASSSLSGRTDTQYF. The CDR3 DNA follows: TGTGCCAGCAGTAGCCTTAGCGGGAGAACAGATACGCAGTATTTT.

This chain links TRBV14 with TRBJ1-2, with 8 nucleotides matching TRBD1. This CDR3 comprises 15 residues. Trimming took 0 bases from V and 7 from J; bases not matched to a gene: 7. Germline CDR1 reads SGHDN; CDR2 reads FVKESK. CDR3 bases: TGTGCCAGCAGCCAAGATTTAGCGGACAGGGCTGGCTACACCTTC. The encoded protein is CASSQDLADRAGYTF. The full variable domain, rest sourced from reference TRBV14 and TRBJ1-2, is EAGVTQFPSHSVIEKGQTVTLRCDPISGHDNLYWYRRVMGKEIKFLLHFVKESKQDESGMPNNRFLAERTGGTYSTLKVQPAELEDSGVYFCASSQDLADRAGYTFGSGTRLTVV.

V gene TRBV2 combines with J gene TRBJ2-7; TRBD1 matches at 9 bases. The germline V gene encodes CDR1 SNHLY and CDR2 FYNNEI. The CDR3 has 15 residues. Trimming took 3 bases from V and 4 from J; bases not matched to a gene: 7. CDR3: CASSEGTGSHYEQYF. The CDR3, as DNA: TGTGCCAGCAGTGAGGGGACAGGGTCCCATTACGAGCAGTACTTC.

This chain connects TRBV19 to TRBJ2-2; the D is unclear. V was pared by 5 bases and J by 0 bases, with 7 bases between. This CDR3 is 14 amino acids long. Germline lookup yields CDR1 LNHDA and CDR2 SQIVND (reference sequence). CDR3 DNA: TGTGCCAGTAGTCTCTTGTCGAACACCGGGGAGCTGTTTTTT. This codes for CASSLLSNTGELFF.

The chain couples TRBV21-1 to TRBJ2-2; the D call in the table, TRBD1, was not verified against the DNA. TRBV21-1 is labeled a pseudogene. This CDR3 comprises 16 residues. The chain's CDR3 is CASRLGAWCGTGELFF. The CDR3 coding sequence is TGTGCCAGCCGGTTGGGGGCTTGGTGCGGCACCGGGGAGCTGTTTTTT.

The CDR3 spells CATSHETGRSTQYF. CDR3 DNA sequence: TGTGCCACCAGCCACGAGACAGGACGTTCGACCCAGTACTTC. J is TRBJ2-5 and V is TRBV15, with a tentative D call TRBD1 (6 bases). Germline CDR1 reads LNHNV; CDR2 reads YYDKDF (reference sequence). This CDR3 comprises 14 residues. V lost 5 bases and J lost 7, with 17 bases in between.

V gene TRBV10-2 combines with J gene TRBJ1-6; D uncertain. Deletions cut 4 bases from V and 10 bases from J, with 11 bases between. Germline V lookup: CDR1 WSHSY, CDR2 SAAADI. The CDR3 consists of 13 residues. The CDR3 loop reads CASSGSYQSPLHF. The CDR3 DNA is TGCGCCAGCAGTGGCTCGTATCAGTCACCCCTCCACTTT.